The 24 T cell receptor beta chains listed next were all sequenced from one sample in a study of blood T cell repertoires in COVID-19. Libraries were prepared by immunoSEQ multiplex PCR; TCRdb keeps only in-frame clonotypes and omits some of them. The data hold around 230,000 clones, with around 83% observed a single time. The sequenced sample was peripheral blood. These receptor sequences come from a woman in her forties or fifties with acute or convalescent COVID-19.

This chain connects TRBV5-1 to TRBJ2-5; TRBD2 agrees at 9 bases. J gave up 5 bases and V 7 bases, and 12 bases lay outside the gene matches. This CDR3 is 15 amino acids long. CDR1 is SGHRS, CDR2 YFSETQ, per germline. For the CDR3, the DNA is TGCGCCAGCGGAAAATCAGCGGGAGGTAGGGAGACCCAGTACTTC. It is translated as CASGKSAGGRETQYF.

The genes are TRBV21-1 and TRBJ1-1; TRBD1 is taken as the D call from the table, unchecked against the DNA. TRBV21-1 has pseudogene status. This CDR3 is 18 amino acids long. CDR3 sequence reads: CASSEPKMPGELNTEAFF. In nucleotides, the CDR3 is TGTGCCAGCAGCGAACCCAAAATGCCAGGGGAACTGAACACTGAAGCTTTCTTT.

With respect to this clone: The junction shows a germline mismatch at one end, possibly a read error. The sample contains more than one DNA sequence encoding this CDR3. This rearrangement joins TRBV5-1 to TRBJ1-1; 7 positions match TRBD1. Germline V lookup: CDR1 SGHRS, CDR2 YFSETQ. The CDR3 length is 14 residues. The CDR3 nucleotides read TGCGCCAGCAGCGCCACAGGGGAGAAAACTGAAGCCTTCTTT. This codes for CASSATGEKTEAFF.

This clone turned up a few times. This chain links TRBV6-6 with TRBJ2-7; a possible D gene is TRBD1 (5 bases). Trimming left V 6 bases short and J 2 bases short, with 8 bases between. The CDR3 contains 12 residues. The germline V gene encodes CDR1 MNHNY and CDR2 SVGAGI (reference sequence). The CDR3 coding sequence is TGTGCCAGCAGCGAAGGGGCCTACGAGCAGTACTTC. Encoded protein: CASSEGAYEQYF.

V and J are TRBV7-3 and TRBJ2-7; TRBD1 matches at 9 bases. J lost 2 bases, V lost 5 bases, and 7 bases had no gene match. Germline CDR1 SGHTA, CDR2 FQGTGA. The CDR3 is 15 residues long. The CDR3 DNA reads as TGTGCCAGCAGCCTCGGACAGGGGTTGACCTACGAGCAGTACTTC. Its translation: CASSLGQGLTYEQYF.

The rearrangement links TRBV27 to TRBJ2-7; 7 bases match TRBD2. Germline-derived CDR1 and CDR2 are MNHEY and SMNVEV (reference sequence). CDR3 length: 11 amino acids. V shed 8 bases, J shed 6 bases, and the junction held 4 bases outside the gene matches. The CDR3 spells CASGTGGEQYF. For the CDR3, the DNA is TGTGCCAGCGGTACGGGGGGCGAGCAGTACTTC.

This chain connects TRBV28 to TRBJ2-2; 9 bases match TRBD1. Losses at the gene ends were 8 bases for V and 4 bases for J; bases not matched to a gene: 5. The CDR3 sequence is 14 residues long. Germline CDR1 reads MDHEN; CDR2 reads SYDVKM. CDR3 nucleotides: TGTGCCAGCCAGGACAGGGGTTTCACCGGGGAGCTGTTTTTT. Protein product: CASQDRGFTGELFF.

V is TRBV19 and J is TRBJ1-1; 7 bases align to TRBD1. With 4 bases clipped from V and 8 bases from J, the junction kept 10 bases outside the gene matches. The CDR3 has 14 residues. CDR1 LNHDA and CDR2 SQIVND come from the germline V gene (reference sequence). The CDR3 is CASSTTPRDREAFF. The CDR3 region has the DNA TGTGCCAGTAGTACGACCCCCCGGGACAGAGAAGCTTTCTTT.

This chain uses TRBV6-5 with TRBJ2-7; 11 bases are a match to TRBD1. The CDR3 runs to 14 residues. The ends lost 7 bases at V and 5 bases at J; junction bases unmatched: 7. The germline CDR1 and CDR2 sequences are MNHEY and SVGAGI. The CDR3 region has the DNA TGTGCCAGCAACCCCGGGACAGGGGGGGACGAGCAGTACTTC. Translation: CASNPGTGGDEQYF.

The gene calls are TRBV19 and TRBJ2-5; tentatively, D is TRBD1 (6 bases). Germline lookup yields CDR1 LNHDA and CDR2 SQIVND (reference sequence). The CDR3 runs 13 residues. V lost 5 bases and J lost 2, with 9 bases in between. The CDR3: CASSPGQQETQYF. DNA of the CDR3: TGTGCCAGTAGTCCCGGACAGCAAGAGACCCAGTACTTC.

The V call is TRBV19, the J call TRBJ2-6; D is perhaps TRBD1 (5 bases). Germline V gene data show CDR1 as LNHDA and CDR2 as SQIVND (reference sequence). V dropped 9 bases and J dropped 1 base, with 13 bases sitting between them. This CDR3 has 15 residues. For the CDR3, the DNA is TGTGCCAGCCGAAATAGGGGATCTGGGGCCAACGTCCTGACTTTC. Its translation: CASRNRGSGANVLTF.

This clone was recorded once. The chain carries TRBV5-1 and TRBJ2-1; 8 bases are a match to TRBD2. This CDR3 contains 13 residues. The V gene end was trimmed by 1 base and the J gene end by 8 bases; junction bases not matched to a gene: 2. The V gene's germline CDR1 is SGHRS and CDR2 YFSETQ. CDR3 sequence (DNA): TGCGCCAGCAGCTTGAGGCGGGGGGATGAGCAGTTCTTC. This sequence encodes CASSLRRGDEQFF. Complete variable domain (other parts from reference TRBV5-1 and TRBJ2-1): KAGVTQTPRYLIKTRGQQVTLSCSPISGHRSVSWYQQTPGQGLQFLFEYFSETQRNKGNFPGRFSGRQFSNSRSEMNVSTLELGDSALYLCASSLRRGDEQFFGPGTRLTVL.

This clone was seen just once. The V call is TRBV6-1, the J call TRBJ2-1; TRBD2 aligns across 8 bases. V was pared by 4 bases and J by 0 bases, with 5 bases of the junction left unmatched. This CDR3 comprises 16 residues. CDR1 and CDR2 from the germline V gene are MNHNS and SASEGT. The CDR3 DNA is TGTGCCAGCAGTGCGAGCGGGAGCTTCTCCTACAATGAGCAGTTCTTC. Its translation is CASSASGSFSYNEQFF.

This clone appeared a few times. The CDR3 DNA follows: TGCAGCGGCGCAGTTACAGGGCACGAGCAGTACTTC. This gives the protein CSGAVTGHEQYF. This rearrangement joins TRBV29-1 to TRBJ2-7, with D possibly TRBD1 on 6 matching bases. Germline CDR1 reads SQVTM; CDR2 reads ANQGSEA. V was clipped by 7 bases and J by 5 bases, with 15 bases between them. This CDR3 has 12 residues.

The chain carries TRBV27 and TRBJ2-7; D is perhaps TRBD1 (6 bases). CDR1 and CDR2 (germline): MNHEY, SMNVEV (reference sequence). This CDR3 is built from 14 residues. Trimming shortened V by 6 bases and J by 2 bases, and 14 bases separated the two germline ends. CDR3: CASSGTPFPYEQYF. The DNA of the CDR3 is TGTGCCAGCAGCGGGACACCCTTTCCCTACGAGCAGTACTTC.

The chain carries TRBV3-1 (or the pseudogene TRBV3-2) and TRBJ2-7, with 8 nucleotides matching TRBD1. The J segment lost 7 bases and the V segment lost 4 bases, leaving 9 bases of the junction unmatched. Germline loops: CDR1 LGHDT, CDR2 YNNKEL (reference sequence). This CDR3 is built from 14 residues. This chain's CDR3 is CASSPVDRVGEQYF. CDR3 nucleotide sequence: TGTGCCAGCAGCCCAGTGGACAGGGTGGGGGAGCAGTACTTC.

The gene calls are TRBV5-1 and TRBJ2-5; weak D call: TRBD2 (6 bases). This CDR3 is built from 16 residues. Trimming removed 3 bases from V and 9 bases from J, with 24 bases in between. Germline V CDR1 and CDR2: SGHRS, YFSETQ. The CDR3, as DNA: TGCGCCAGCAGCTGGGGATCAGGGTTTACGGGGGAAGCCCAGTACTTC. Protein product: CASSWGSGFTGEAQYF. Full variable domain (missing parts from reference TRBV5-1 and TRBJ2-5): KAGVTQTPRYLIKTRGQQVTLSCSPISGHRSVSWYQQTPGQGLQFLFEYFSETQRNKGNFPGRFSGRQFSNSRSEMNVSTLELGDSALYLCASSWGSGFTGEAQYFGPGTRLLVL.

This chain uses TRBV6-5 with TRBJ1-5; tentatively, D is TRBD1 (5 bases). The CDR3 contains 15 residues. V was shortened by 0 bases and J by 8 bases, with 14 bases between the two germline ends. Germline lookup yields CDR1 MNHEY and CDR2 SVGAGI. The CDR3 loop is CASSYSDQGSEPQHF. The CDR3 DNA is TGTGCCAGCAGTTACTCCGATCAGGGCAGTGAGCCCCAGCATTTT.

The chain recombines TRBV11-3 with TRBJ2-1; 7 nucleotides align to TRBD1. The J segment lost 3 bases and the V segment lost 5 bases, leaving 4 bases of the junction unmatched. Germline CDR1 is SGHNT and CDR2 is YENEEA. The CDR3 extends over 14 amino acids. For the CDR3, the DNA is TGTGCCAGCAGCGACGGGACAGTCTACAATGAGCAGTTCTTC. The encoded protein is CASSDGTVYNEQFF.

The gene calls are TRBV18 and TRBJ2-7; tentative D call: TRBD1 (6 bases). CDR3 length: 13 amino acids. V lost 4 bases and J 3 bases, leaving 10 bases between the germline ends. The germline V gene has CDR1 KGHSH and CDR2 LQKENI. Here the CDR3 reads CASSLTDSYEQYF. The CDR3 coding sequence is TGTGCCAGCTCACTAACGGACAGCTACGAGCAGTACTTC.

The chain links TRBV3-1 (or the pseudogene TRBV3-2) to TRBJ2-7, with TRBD2 matching 14 bases. The V segment lost 4 bases and the J segment 5 bases; nucleotides outside the gene matches: 7. Per the germline V gene, CDR1 is LGHDT and CDR2 is YNNKEL (reference sequence). CDR3 length equals 16 residues. The CDR3 nucleotides are TGTGCCAGCAGCCGAAGGGGACTAGCGGGAGTTCACGAGCAGTACTTC. It translates to CASSRRGLAGVHEQYF.

This clone occurred a few times. This chain connects TRBV11-2 to TRBJ1-2; D gene unclear. Trimming removed 0 bases from V and 3 bases from J, with 8 bases in between. In germline, CDR1 is SGHAT, CDR2 FQNNGV. The CDR3 length is 14 residues. CDR3 DNA: TGTGCCAGCAGCTTAGAAGCCGGGGACTATGGCTACACCTTC. Its translation is CASSLEAGDYGYTF.

DNA for the CDR3: TGTGCCAGCAGGTCTTGGGGACTAGCCTACAATGAGCAGTTCTTC. Its protein is CASRSWGLAYNEQFF. The genes are TRBV11-2 and TRBJ2-1; TRBD2 matches at 8 bases. The CDR3 covers 15 residues. Per germline, CDR1 SGHAT and CDR2 FQNNGV. J was trimmed by 2 bases and V by 6 bases; bases with no gene match: 6. Combining the CDR3 with reference TRBV11-2 and TRBJ2-1 gives the whole variable domain EAGVAQSPRYKIIEKRQSVAFWCNPISGHATLYWYQQILGQGPKLLIQFQNNGVVDDSQLPKDRFSAERLKGVDSTLKIQPAKLEDSAVYLCASRSWGLAYNEQFFGPGTRLTVL.

J is TRBJ1-1 and V is TRBV5-4; TRBD1 aligns across 9 bases. V dropped 6 bases and J dropped 4; count of bases not matched to a gene: 16. From germline, CDR1 is SGHNT and CDR2 YYREEE (reference sequence). This CDR3 is 17 amino acids long. The CDR3 nucleotides read TGTGCCAGCACCCCTGGGAACAGGGGGCGCGGGGCCACTGAAGCTTTCTTT. It yields the protein CASTPGNRGRGATEAFF.